The 4 T cell receptor beta chains in this list originate from one sample, sequenced in a study of blood T cell repertoires in COVID-19. The assay was immunoSEQ multiplex PCR, and TCRdb's table has in-frame clones only and misses some. The sample carries some 250,000 clones, roughly nine tenths recorded once. Sequences were obtained from peripheral blood. The source of these receptors is a woman in her 30s with COVID-19, enrolled during active disease.

The gene calls are TRBV5-1 and TRBJ1-5; maybe TRBD1 (5 bases). V lost 4 bases and J lost 5, with 13 bases in between. This CDR3 is 14 amino acids long. Germline V gene lookup returns CDR1 SGHRS and CDR2 YFSETQ. The CDR3 DNA follows: TGCGCCAGCAGCCCTACAGGTCCCCATCAGCCCCAGCATTTT. It yields the protein CASSPTGPHQPQHF.

The rearrangement links TRBV2 to TRBJ2-1, with 9 bases lining up with TRBD1. CDR3 length: 16 residues. J lost 6 bases, V lost 5 bases, and 11 bases had no gene match. Germline V gene lookup returns CDR1 SNHLY and CDR2 FYNNEI. CDR3 sequence: CASSSSRGQGINEQFF. CDR3 coding DNA: TGTGCCAGCAGTTCAAGCCGGGGACAGGGTATCAATGAGCAGTTCTTC.

The V gene is TRBV7-9, the J gene TRBJ2-2, with D perhaps matching TRBD2 (6 bases). The V and J ends lost 2 bases and 4 bases respectively, with 14 bases between them. This CDR3 contains 16 residues. Looked up from germline, CDR1 is SEHNR and CDR2 is FQNEAQ (reference sequence). CDR3 nucleotides: TGTGCCAGCAGCTTATTTTCCCCCGGGAGCACCGGGGAGCTGTTTTTT. It encodes CASSLFSPGSTGELFF.

The chain carries TRBV5-4 and TRBJ1-1; no reliable D call. V was clipped by 4 bases and J by 1 base, with 11 bases between them. The CDR3 spans 14 residues. From germline, CDR1 is SGHNT and CDR2 YYREEE (reference sequence). The CDR3 protein is CASSQVGPNTEAFF. For the CDR3, the DNA is TGTGCCAGCAGCCAGGTGGGTCCGAACACTGAAGCTTTCTTT.